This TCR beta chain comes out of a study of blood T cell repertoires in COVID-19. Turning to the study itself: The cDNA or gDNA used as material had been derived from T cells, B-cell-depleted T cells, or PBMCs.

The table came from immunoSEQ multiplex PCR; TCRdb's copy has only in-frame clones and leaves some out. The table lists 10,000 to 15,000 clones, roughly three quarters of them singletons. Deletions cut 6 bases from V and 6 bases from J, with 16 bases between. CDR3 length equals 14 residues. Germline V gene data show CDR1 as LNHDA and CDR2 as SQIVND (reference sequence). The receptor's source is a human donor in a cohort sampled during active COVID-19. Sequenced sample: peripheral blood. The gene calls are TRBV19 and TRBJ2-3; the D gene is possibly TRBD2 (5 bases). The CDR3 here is CASRKRGLGDTQYF. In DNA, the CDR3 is TGTGCCAGTAGGAAGCGAGGACTGGGGGATACGCAGTATTTT.